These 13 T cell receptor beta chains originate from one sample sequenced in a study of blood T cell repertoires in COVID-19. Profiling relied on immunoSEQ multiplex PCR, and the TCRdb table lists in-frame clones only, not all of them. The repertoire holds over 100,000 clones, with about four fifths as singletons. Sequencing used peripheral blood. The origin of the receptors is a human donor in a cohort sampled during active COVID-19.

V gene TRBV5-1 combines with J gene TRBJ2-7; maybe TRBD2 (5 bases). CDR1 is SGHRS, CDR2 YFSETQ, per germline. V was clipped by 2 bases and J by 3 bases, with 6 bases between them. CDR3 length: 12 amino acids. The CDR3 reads CASSFAGYEQYF. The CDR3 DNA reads TGCGCCAGCAGCTTCGCGGGCTACGAGCAGTACTTC.

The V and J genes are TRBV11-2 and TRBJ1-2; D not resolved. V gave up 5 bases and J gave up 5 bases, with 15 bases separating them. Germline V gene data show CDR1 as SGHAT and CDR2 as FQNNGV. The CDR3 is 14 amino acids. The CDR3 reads CASSRRPDLYGYTF. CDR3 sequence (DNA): TGTGCCAGCAGCCGGAGGCCCGATCTATATGGCTACACCTTC.

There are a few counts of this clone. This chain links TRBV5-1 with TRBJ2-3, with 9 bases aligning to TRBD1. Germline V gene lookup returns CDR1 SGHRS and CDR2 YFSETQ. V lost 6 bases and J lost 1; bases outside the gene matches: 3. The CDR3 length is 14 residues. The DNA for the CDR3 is TGCGCCAGCAACCGACAGGGGGGCACAGATACGCAGTATTTT. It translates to CASNRQGGTDTQYF.

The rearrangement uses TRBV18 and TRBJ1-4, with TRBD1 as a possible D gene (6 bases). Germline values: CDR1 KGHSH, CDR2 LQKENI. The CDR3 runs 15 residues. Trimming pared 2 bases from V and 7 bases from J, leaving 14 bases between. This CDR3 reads CASSPNPGQPEKLFF. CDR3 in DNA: TGTGCCAGCTCACCAAACCCTGGACAGCCTGAAAAACTGTTTTTT.

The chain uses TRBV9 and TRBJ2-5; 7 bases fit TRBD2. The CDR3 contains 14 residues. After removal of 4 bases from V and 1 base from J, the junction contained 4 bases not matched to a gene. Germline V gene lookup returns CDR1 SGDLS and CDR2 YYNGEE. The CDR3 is CASSPREIQETQYF. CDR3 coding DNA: TGTGCCAGCAGCCCGCGGGAGATCCAAGAGACCCAGTACTTC.

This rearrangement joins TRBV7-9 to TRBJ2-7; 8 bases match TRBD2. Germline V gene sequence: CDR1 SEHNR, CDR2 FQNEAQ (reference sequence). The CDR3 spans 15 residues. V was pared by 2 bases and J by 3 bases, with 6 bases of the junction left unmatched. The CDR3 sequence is CASSLSLAGVYEQYF. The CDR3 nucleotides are TGTGCCAGCAGCTTATCTCTAGCGGGCGTCTACGAGCAGTACTTC.

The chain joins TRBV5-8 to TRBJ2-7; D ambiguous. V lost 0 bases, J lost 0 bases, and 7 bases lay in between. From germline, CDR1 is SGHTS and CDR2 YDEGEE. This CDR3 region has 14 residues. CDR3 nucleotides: TGTGCCAGCAGCTTGGGACGGAGCTCCTACGAGCAGTACTTC. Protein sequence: CASSLGRSSYEQYF.

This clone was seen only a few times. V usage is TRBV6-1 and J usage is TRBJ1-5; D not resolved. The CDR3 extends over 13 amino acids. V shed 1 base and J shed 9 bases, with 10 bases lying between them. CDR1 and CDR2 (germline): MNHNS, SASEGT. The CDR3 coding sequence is TGTGCCAGCAGTGAAGGGTGGGCAGGGCCCCAGCATTTT. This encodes CASSEGWAGPQHF.

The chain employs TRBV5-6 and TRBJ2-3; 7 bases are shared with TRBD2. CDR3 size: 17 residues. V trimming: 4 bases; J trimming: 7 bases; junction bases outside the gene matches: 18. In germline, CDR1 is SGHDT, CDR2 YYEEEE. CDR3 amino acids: CASSRPPLAHGPNTQYF. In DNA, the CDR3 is TGTGCCAGCAGCAGACCCCCACTAGCGCACGGGCCGAATACGCAGTATTTT.

The CDR3 coding sequence is TGTGCCAGCAGTCCCATCGGGGGAGGGGGCTACGAGCAGTACTTC. Its protein is CASSPIGGGGYEQYF. V usage is TRBV6-5 and J usage is TRBJ2-7, with D possibly TRBD2 on 7 matching bases. The CDR3 sequence is 15 residues long. Trimming cost V 5 bases and J 3 bases, with 17 bases left between them. Germline V gene data show CDR1 as MNHEY and CDR2 as SVGAGI.

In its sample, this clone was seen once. The CDR3 loop is CARSLDTPRYSGNTIYF. The DNA of the CDR3 is TGTGCCAGAAGCTTGGATACTCCACGATACTCTGGAAACACCATATATTTT. The genes are TRBV5-3 and TRBJ1-3; D ambiguous. TRBV5-3 belongs to the ORF category, with a function that is uncertain. The CDR3 is made up of 17 amino acids. V was cut by 0 bases and J by 0 bases, with 13 bases left in between.

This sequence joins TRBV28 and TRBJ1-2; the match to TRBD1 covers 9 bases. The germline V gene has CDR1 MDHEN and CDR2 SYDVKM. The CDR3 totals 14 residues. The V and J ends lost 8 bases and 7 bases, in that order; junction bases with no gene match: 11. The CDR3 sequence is CASFTPGQGRGYTF. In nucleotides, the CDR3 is TGTGCCAGCTTTACACCGGGACAGGGACGTGGCTACACCTTC.

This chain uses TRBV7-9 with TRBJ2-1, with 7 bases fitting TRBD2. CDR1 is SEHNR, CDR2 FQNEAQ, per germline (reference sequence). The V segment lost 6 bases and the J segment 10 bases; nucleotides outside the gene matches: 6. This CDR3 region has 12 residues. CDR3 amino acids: CASRKREGEQFF. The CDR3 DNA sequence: TGTGCCAGCAGAAAAAGGGAGGGCGAGCAGTTCTTC. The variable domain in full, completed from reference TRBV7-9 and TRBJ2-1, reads DTGVSQNPRHKITKRGQNVTFRCDPISEHNRLYWYRQTLGQGPEFLTYFQNEAQLEKSRLLSDRFSAERPKGSFSTLEIQRTEQGDSAMYLCASRKREGEQFFGPGTRLTVL.